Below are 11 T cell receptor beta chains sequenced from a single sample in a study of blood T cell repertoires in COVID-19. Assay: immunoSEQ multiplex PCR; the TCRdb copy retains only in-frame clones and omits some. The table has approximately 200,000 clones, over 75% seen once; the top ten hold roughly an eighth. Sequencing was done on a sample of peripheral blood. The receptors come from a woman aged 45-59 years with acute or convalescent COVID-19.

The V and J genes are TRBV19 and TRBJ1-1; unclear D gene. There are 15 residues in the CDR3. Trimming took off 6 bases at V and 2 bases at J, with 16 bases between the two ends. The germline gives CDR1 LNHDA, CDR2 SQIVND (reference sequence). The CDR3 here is CASSHFVSRNTEAFF. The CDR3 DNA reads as TGTGCCAGTAGCCATTTTGTTAGTCGTAACACTGAAGCTTTCTTT.

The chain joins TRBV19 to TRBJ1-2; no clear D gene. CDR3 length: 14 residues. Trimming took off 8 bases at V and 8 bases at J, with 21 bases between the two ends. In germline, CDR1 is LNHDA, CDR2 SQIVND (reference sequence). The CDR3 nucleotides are TGTGCCAGTTCACCCGTCGGGATTCAGGAGGGCTACACCTTC. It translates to CASSPVGIQEGYTF.

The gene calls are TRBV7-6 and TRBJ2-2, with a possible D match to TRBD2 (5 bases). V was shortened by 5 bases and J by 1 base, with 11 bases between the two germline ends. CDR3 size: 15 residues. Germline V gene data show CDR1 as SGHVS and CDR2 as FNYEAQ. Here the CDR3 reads CASSPRVGNTGELFF. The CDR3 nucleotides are TGTGCCAGCAGCCCGAGGGTCGGGAACACCGGGGAGCTGTTTTTT. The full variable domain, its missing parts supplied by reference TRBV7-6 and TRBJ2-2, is GAGVSQSPRYKVTKRGQDVALRCDPISGHVSLYWYRQALGQGPEFLTYFNYEAQQDKSGLPNDRFSAERPEGSISTLTIQRTEQRDSAMYRCASSPRVGNTGELFFGEGSRLTVL.

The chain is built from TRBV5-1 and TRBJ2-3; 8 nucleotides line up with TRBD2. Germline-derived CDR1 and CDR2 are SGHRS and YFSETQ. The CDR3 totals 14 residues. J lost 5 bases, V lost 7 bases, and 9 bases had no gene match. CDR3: CASAALAVRDTQYF. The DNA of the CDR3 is TGCGCCAGCGCAGCACTAGCGGTCAGAGATACGCAGTATTTT. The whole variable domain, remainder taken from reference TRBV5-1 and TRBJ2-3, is KAGVTQTPRYLIKTRGQQVTLSCSPISGHRSVSWYQQTPGQGLQFLFEYFSETQRNKGNFPGRFSGRQFSNSRSEMNVSTLELGDSALYLCASAALAVRDTQYFGPGTRLTVL.

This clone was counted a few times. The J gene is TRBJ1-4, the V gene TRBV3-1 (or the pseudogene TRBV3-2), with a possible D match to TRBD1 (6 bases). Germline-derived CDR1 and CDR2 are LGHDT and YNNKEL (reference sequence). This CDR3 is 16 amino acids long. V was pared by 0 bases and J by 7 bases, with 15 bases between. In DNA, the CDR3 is TGTGCCAGCAGCCAAGATTCGGGGGGCTACGGTGAAAAACTGTTTTTT. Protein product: CASSQDSGGYGEKLFF.

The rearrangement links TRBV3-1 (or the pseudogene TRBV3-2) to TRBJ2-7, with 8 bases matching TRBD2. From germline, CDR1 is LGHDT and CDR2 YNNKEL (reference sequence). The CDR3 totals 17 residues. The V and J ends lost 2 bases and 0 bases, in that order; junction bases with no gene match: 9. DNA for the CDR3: TGTGCCAGCAGCCAATCTGTTAGCGGGGTCCTCTCCTACGAGCAGTACTTC. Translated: CASSQSVSGVLSYEQYF.

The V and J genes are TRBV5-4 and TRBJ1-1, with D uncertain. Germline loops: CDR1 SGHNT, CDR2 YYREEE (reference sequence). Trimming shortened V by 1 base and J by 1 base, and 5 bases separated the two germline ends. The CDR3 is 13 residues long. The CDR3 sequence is CASSLTTNTEAFF. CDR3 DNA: TGTGCCAGCAGCTTGACAACGAACACTGAAGCTTTCTTT. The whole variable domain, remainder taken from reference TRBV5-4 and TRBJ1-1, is ETGVTQSPTHLIKTRGQQVTLRCSSQSGHNTVSWYQQALGQGPQFIFQYYREEENGRGNFPPRFSGLQFPNYSSELNVNALELDDSALYLCASSLTTNTEAFFGQGTRLTVV.

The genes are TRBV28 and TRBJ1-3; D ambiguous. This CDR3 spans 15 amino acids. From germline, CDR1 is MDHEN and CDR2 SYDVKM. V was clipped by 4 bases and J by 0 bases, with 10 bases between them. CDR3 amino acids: CASSSGVLSGNTIYF. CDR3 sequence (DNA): TGTGCCAGCAGTTCCGGGGTACTCTCTGGAAACACCATATATTTT.

As DNA, the CDR3 is TGCGCCAGCAGCCGGTATAGCGGGAGTCGAACAGATACGCAGTATTTT. Amino acid sequence: CASSRYSGSRTDTQYF. J is TRBJ2-3 and V is TRBV4-3, with 9 bases fitting TRBD2. Germline V gene lookup returns CDR1 LGHNA and CDR2 YSLEER. V lost 4 bases, J lost 3 bases, and 8 bases stayed unmatched. CDR3 size: 16 residues.

DNA of the CDR3: TGTGCCAGCAGCGTATCCCCCCGTTGCGAAGAGCAGTACTTC. Protein product: CASSVSPRCEEQYF. J is TRBJ2-7 and V is TRBV9; D not resolved. CDR1 is SGDLS and CDR2 is YYNGEE in the germline V gene. V was shortened by 1 base and J by 7 bases, with 15 bases between the two germline ends. The CDR3 is 14 residues long.

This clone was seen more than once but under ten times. The CDR3 reads CASSPRGTTDTQYF. DNA for the CDR3: TGTGCCAGCAGCCCCCGGGGGACCACAGATACGCAGTATTTT. The V and J genes are TRBV11-3 and TRBJ2-3; D is perhaps TRBD2 (6 bases). Trimming cost V 5 bases and J 2 bases, with 11 bases left between them. Germline V gene sequence: CDR1 SGHNT, CDR2 YENEEA. The CDR3 spans 14 residues.